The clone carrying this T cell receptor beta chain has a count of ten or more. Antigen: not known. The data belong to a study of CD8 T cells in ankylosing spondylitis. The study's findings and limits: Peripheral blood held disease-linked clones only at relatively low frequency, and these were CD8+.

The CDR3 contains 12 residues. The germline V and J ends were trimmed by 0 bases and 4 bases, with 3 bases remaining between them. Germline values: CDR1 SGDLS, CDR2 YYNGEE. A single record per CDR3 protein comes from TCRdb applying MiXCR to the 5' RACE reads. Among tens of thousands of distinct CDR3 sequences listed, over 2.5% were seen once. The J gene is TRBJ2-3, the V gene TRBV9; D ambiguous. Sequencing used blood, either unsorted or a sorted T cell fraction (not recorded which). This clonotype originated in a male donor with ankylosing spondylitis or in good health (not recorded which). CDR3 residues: CASSVDSDTQYF. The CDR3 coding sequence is TGTGCCAGCAGCGTAGATTCAGATACGCAGTATTTT.